These 28 T cell receptor beta chains share one sample of origin, sequenced in a study of T-cell memory formation after mild COVID-19. TCRdb reprocessed the 5' RACE reads via MiXCR and lists one record per CDR3 protein. Of 180,000 or so distinct CDR3 sequences in the sample, 11% were seen once. The sample consisted of PBMCs or a T cell subset sorted from them (not recorded which). The receptors here all came from a young man who had mild COVID-19 (a few samples of this study predate the infection). Cell type and time point are not known.

Worth noting for this clonotype: The junction and the germline gene differ at one end; a read error may be behind it. The V gene is TRBV3-1, the J gene TRBJ2-3; D gene ambiguous. CDR1 and CDR2 from the germline V gene are LGHDT and YNNKEL (reference sequence). This CDR3 is built from 13 residues. Here the CDR3 reads CATSRHNPETQYF. The CDR3 DNA reads as TGTGCCACCAGCCGGCACAATCCAGAGACACAGTATTTT.

This clonotype has only a few counts. Written as DNA, the CDR3 is TGTGCCAGCAGGGGGACAGGGGGCGATGAAAAACTGTTTTTT. The encoded protein is CASRGTGGDEKLFF. The chain recombines TRBV2 with TRBJ1-4, with 12 positions matching TRBD1. With 6 bases clipped from V and 6 bases from J, the junction kept 2 bases outside the gene matches. Germline V gene data show CDR1 as SNHLY and CDR2 as FYNNEI. The CDR3 contains 14 residues.

This clonotype was seen only a few times. This chain uses TRBV5-1 with TRBJ1-6; D is undetermined. The CDR3 loop spans 13 amino acids. In germline, CDR1 is SGHRS, CDR2 YFSETQ. With 0 bases removed from V and 11 bases from J, the gap between germline ends came to 9 bases. For the CDR3, the DNA is TGCGCCAGCAGCTTGGTGTCCGCGGCACCCCTCCACTTT. It is translated as CASSLVSAAPLHF.

This chain uses TRBV7-9 with TRBJ1-5; no definite D call. The V gene's germline CDR1 is SEHNR and CDR2 FQNEAQ (reference sequence). V lost 2 bases and J 6 bases, leaving 5 bases between the germline ends. This CDR3 is built from 12 residues. CDR3 coding DNA: TGTGCCAGCAGCTTAATTGGTCAGCCCCAGCATTTT. Amino acid sequence: CASSLIGQPQHF.

This clonotype showed up just a few times. The chain combines TRBV7-3 with TRBJ2-1; D is uncertain. Germline assignment: CDR1 SGHTA and CDR2 FQGTGA. Trimming shortened V by 5 bases and J by 4 bases, and 15 bases separated the two germline ends. This CDR3 spans 15 amino acids. The CDR3 DNA follows: TGTGCCAGCAGCCCCCGCCAATATGCATACAATGAGCAGTTCTTC. It codes for CASSPRQYAYNEQFF. Supplemented by reference TRBV7-3 and TRBJ2-1, the full variable domain reads GAGVSQTPSNKVTEKGKYVELRCDPISGHTALYWYRQSLGQGPEFLIYFQGTGAADDSGLPNDRFFAVRPEGSVSTLKIQRTERGDSAVYLCASSPRQYAYNEQFFGPGTRLTVL.

The sample holds a few counts of this clonotype. The CDR3 spells CASSIDRDVYEKLFF. CDR3 DNA sequence: TGCGCCAGCAGCATTGACCGGGACGTTTATGAAAAACTGTTTTTT. The chain uses TRBV5-1 and TRBJ1-4; D might be TRBD1 (5 bases). CDR1 and CDR2 from the germline V gene are SGHRS and YFSETQ. The CDR3 consists of 15 residues. V lost 4 bases, J lost 6 bases, and 16 bases lay in between.

The rearrangement uses TRBV29-1 and TRBJ2-7; D is uncertain. The CDR3 runs 12 residues. V was pared by 4 bases and J by 3 bases, with 10 bases between. Per the germline V gene, CDR1 is SQVTM and CDR2 is ANQGSEA. Written as DNA, the CDR3 is TGCAGCGTTGGACCGGGCGGCTACGAGCAGTACTTC. It translates to CSVGPGGYEQYF.

This clonotype turned up a few times. This chain links TRBV12-3 or TRBV12-4 with TRBJ1-1, with D uncertain. V gave up 2 bases and J gave up 1 base, with 8 bases separating them. This CDR3 spans 14 amino acids. The CDR3, as DNA: TGTGCCAGCAGTTTATGGCGCGGGAACACTGAAGCTTTCTTT. This encodes CASSLWRGNTEAFF.

This clonotype has a handful of counts. This chain joins TRBV10-2 and TRBJ1-5, with unresolved D. Germline V gene data show CDR1 as WSHSY and CDR2 as SAAADI. Trimming took 6 bases from V and 0 from J, leaving 9 bases between them. CDR3 size: 14 residues. The CDR3 DNA is TGCGCCAGCAGAGGAGTCTATAGCAATCAGCCCCAGCATTTT. This gives the protein CASRGVYSNQPQHF.

This clonotype occurred a few times. V is TRBV7-3 and J is TRBJ1-1; 9 nucleotides match TRBD1. This CDR3 is built from 16 residues. With V trimmed by 5 bases and J by 7 bases, 14 bases remained unmatched. Germline V lookup: CDR1 SGHTA, CDR2 FQGTGA. CDR3 nucleotides: TGTGCCAGCAGCCCCAGCGGCACAGGGGGCGGGGGTGAAGCTTTCTTT. It encodes CASSPSGTGGGGEAFF.

Only a few counts were recorded for this clonotype. The chain carries TRBV20-1 and TRBJ1-5; D is uncertain. V lost 4 bases and J lost 3, with 7 bases in between. Per the germline V gene, CDR1 is DFQATT and CDR2 is SNEGSKA (reference sequence). This CDR3 contains 12 residues. In DNA form, the CDR3 reads TGCAGTGCTAACAGCCCCAATCAGCCCCAGCATTTT. It codes for CSANSPNQPQHF.

A few counts support this clonotype. This chain links TRBV7-9 with TRBJ1-2, with TRBD1 as a possible D gene (6 bases). This CDR3 region has 14 residues. The V gene lost 3 bases and the J gene lost 8 bases, with 16 bases spanning the gap. Per germline, CDR1 SEHNR and CDR2 FQNEAQ (reference sequence). CDR3: CASSFQRTAGGYTF. For the CDR3, the DNA is TGTGCCAGCAGCTTCCAAAGGACAGCCGGCGGCTACACCTTC.

The V and J genes are TRBV4-1 and TRBJ2-5; D is possibly TRBD1 (5 bases). The germline V gene has CDR1 MGHRA and CDR2 YSYEKL. Trimming cost V 3 bases and J 6 bases, with 11 bases left between them. CDR3 length: 13 residues. CDR3 region: CASSHPGRKTQYF. In DNA, the CDR3 is TGCGCCAGCAGCCACCCAGGGCGAAAGACCCAGTACTTC.

V usage is TRBV20-1 and J usage is TRBJ2-1, with TRBD1 as a possible D gene (6 bases). Germline loops: CDR1 DFQATT, CDR2 SNEGSKA (reference sequence). The CDR3 totals 16 residues. V shed 3 bases and J shed 5 bases, with 20 bases lying between them. CDR3 DNA sequence: TGCAGTGCTAGTTTCGTGCTGGACAGTAAAAACAATGAGCAGTTCTTC. Its translation is CSASFVLDSKNNEQFF.

The V and J genes are TRBV9 and TRBJ2-3; D ambiguous. This CDR3 contains 15 residues. Per germline, CDR1 SGDLS and CDR2 YYNGEE. The V end was cut by 5 bases, the J end by 0 bases, with 13 bases between. In DNA form, the CDR3 reads TGTGCCAGCAGTCTTAGACGGAGTAGCACAGATACGCAGTATTTT. The encoded protein is CASSLRRSSTDTQYF.

The rearrangement joins TRBV4-3 to TRBJ1-2, with D tentatively TRBD1 (5 bases). V was clipped by 0 bases and J by 8 bases, with 13 bases between them. Germline V lookup: CDR1 LGHNA, CDR2 YSLEER. The CDR3 totals 14 residues. CDR3: CASSQDTGSRGYTF. CDR3 sequence (DNA): TGCGCCAGCAGCCAAGACACAGGCTCGAGGGGCTACACCTTC.

This clonotype was seen only a few times. The chain uses TRBV2 and TRBJ2-1; no clear D. V lost 0 bases and J lost 2, with 5 bases in between. This CDR3 region has 14 residues. Germline CDR1 and CDR2: SNHLY and FYNNEI. Here the CDR3 DNA reads TGTGCCAGCAGTGAAGCGGCAGCCTACAATGAGCAGTTCTTC. This encodes CASSEAAAYNEQFF.

Ten or more counts support this clonotype. J is TRBJ2-5 and V is TRBV3-1; TRBD2 aligns across 10 bases. This CDR3 has 14 residues. CDR1 LGHDT and CDR2 YNNKEL come from the germline V gene (reference sequence). J lost 5 bases, V lost 1 base, and 1 base had no gene match. The DNA for the CDR3 is TGTGCCAGCAGCCAAGTACTAGCGGGGGAGACCCAGTACTTC. This gives the protein CASSQVLAGETQYF.

The chain couples TRBV2 to TRBJ1-5, with 7 bases lining up with TRBD1. The V and J ends lost 6 bases and 7 bases, in that order; junction bases with no gene match: 9. This CDR3 is 14 amino acids long. The germline CDR1 and CDR2 sequences are SNHLY and FYNNEI. The CDR3 DNA is TGTGCCAGCAGAAACAGGGGAGCAGAGCAGCCCCAGCATTTT. It specifies CASRNRGAEQPQHF.

This chain uses TRBV20-1 with TRBJ1-4; D gene unclear. There are 14 residues in the CDR3. The germline V gene encodes CDR1 DFQATT and CDR2 SNEGSKA (reference sequence). V was clipped by 0 bases and J by 4 bases, with 9 bases between them. In DNA, the CDR3 is TGCAGTGCTAGAGATGACGGAATTAATGAAAAACTGTTTTTT. Translated, it gives CSARDDGINEKLFF.

This clonotype was seen at least ten times. This sequence joins TRBV20-1 and TRBJ2-3; D is unclear. With 5 bases removed from V and 0 bases from J, the gap between germline ends came to 6 bases. Per the germline V gene, CDR1 is DFQATT and CDR2 is SNEGSKA (reference sequence). The CDR3 runs 12 residues. This CDR3 reads CSAPSSTDTQYF. In DNA form, the CDR3 reads TGCAGTGCTCCCTCAAGCACAGATACGCAGTATTTT.

The J gene is TRBJ2-1, the V gene TRBV4-2, with 8 bases matching TRBD2. Germline-derived CDR1 and CDR2 are LGHNA and YNFKEQ. Trimming at V came to 0 bases and at J to 4 bases, leaving 5 bases not matched to a gene. The CDR3 is made up of 16 amino acids. CDR3 in amino acids: CASSQDRIAGYNEQFF. CDR3 nucleotide sequence: TGTGCCAGCAGCCAAGATAGAATAGCGGGGTACAATGAGCAGTTCTTC.

This chain connects TRBV12-3 or TRBV12-4 to TRBJ1-5; 7 bases fit TRBD1. V lost 0 bases, J lost 5 bases, and 7 bases stayed unmatched. CDR3 size: 16 residues. The CDR3 loop is CASSLARPGGDQPQHF. The CDR3 DNA follows: TGTGCCAGCAGTTTAGCCCGACCAGGGGGGGATCAGCCCCAGCATTTT.

This chain connects TRBV2 to TRBJ2-1; D gene unclear. The germline gives CDR1 SNHLY, CDR2 FYNNEI. Trimming left V 6 bases short and J 9 bases short, with 12 bases between. The CDR3 is 12 residues long. The CDR3 DNA sequence: TGTGCCAGCAGAGATCGAGTAGTTGAGCAGTTCTTC. Translated, it gives CASRDRVVEQFF.

This clonotype was counted many times. The CDR3 nucleotides are TGCAGCGTTTGTTCCCAAACCCCCGAAGCTTTCTTT. Amino acid sequence: CSVCSQTPEAFF. This chain links TRBV29-1 with TRBJ1-1, with unresolved D. V shed 5 bases and J shed 8 bases, with 15 bases lying between them. CDR3 length: 12 residues. From germline, CDR1 is SQVTM and CDR2 ANQGSEA.

J is TRBJ2-2 and V is TRBV5-1, with D tentatively TRBD2 (6 bases). Trimming pared 7 bases from V and 4 bases from J, leaving 23 bases between. Germline CDR1 reads SGHRS; CDR2 reads YFSETQ. The CDR3 is 17 residues long. The CDR3 DNA sequence: TGCGCCAGCGGGTACGGGACTGATCCTGTGGGCACCGGGGAGCTGTTTTTT. Its protein is CASGYGTDPVGTGELFF.

This clonotype showed up many times. The chain links TRBV12-3 or TRBV12-4 to TRBJ1-1; the D is unclear. V was shortened by 6 bases and J by 3 bases, with 11 bases between the two germline ends. This CDR3 is built from 13 residues. The CDR3 coding sequence is TGTGCCAGCAGGTTGAGGCTGCACACTGAAGCTTTCTTT. Its protein product is CASRLRLHTEAFF.

This chain uses TRBV7-9 with TRBJ2-2; no clear D. CDR1 SEHNR and CDR2 FQNEAQ come from the germline V gene (reference sequence). CDR3 length: 15 residues. The germline V and J ends were trimmed by 1 base and 0 bases, with 6 bases remaining between them. The CDR3 spells CASSLGSSNTGELFF. As DNA, the CDR3 is TGTGCCAGCAGCTTAGGGAGCTCGAACACCGGGGAGCTGTTTTTT. The variable domain in full, completed from reference TRBV7-9 and TRBJ2-2, reads DTGVSQNPRHKITKRGQNVTFRCDPISEHNRLYWYRQTLGQGPEFLTYFQNEAQLEKSRLLSDRFSAERPKGSFSTLEIQRTEQGDSAMYLCASSLGSSNTGELFFGEGSRLTVL.